This TCR beta chain was sequenced during a study of shared clonotypes between healthy human individuals. Study-wide findings and caveats: Inspection by rarefaction showed sorted-subset sequencing to be incomplete despite large depth. Only a few donors were included, so the genetic and exposure-history diversity represented was limited.

Turning to this clone: The antigen is not known. In the same sample, other DNA sequences code for this CDR3.

Trimming removed 5 bases from V and 1 base from J; junction bases left unmatched: 3. Per germline, CDR1 MDHEN and CDR2 SYDVKM. This CDR3 spans 14 amino acids. Across several immunoSEQ plates, the genomic DNA of each subset was split evenly. The assay was immunoSEQ multiplex PCR, and TCRdb's table has in-frame clones only and misses some. This sample has about 2.1 million clones, with around 93% found just once. CD45RO-negative CD8 cells positively selected for CCR7 made up the naive population, which excluded terminally differentiated effector memory CD45RA+ cells. Donors were healthy HIV-negative adults without recently reported acute infections or vaccinations.

Sequenced material: naive CD8+ T cells from PBMCs. This receptor was obtained from a man aged 18 to 29 in good health. Some clones in this sample may be carry-over from other donors' samples. The chain combines TRBV28 with TRBJ2-7, with 9 nucleotides matching TRBD2. This chain's CDR3 is CASSLAGSSYEQYF. The CDR3 region has the DNA TGTGCCAGCAGTCTAGCGGGGAGTTCCTACGAGCAGTACTTC.